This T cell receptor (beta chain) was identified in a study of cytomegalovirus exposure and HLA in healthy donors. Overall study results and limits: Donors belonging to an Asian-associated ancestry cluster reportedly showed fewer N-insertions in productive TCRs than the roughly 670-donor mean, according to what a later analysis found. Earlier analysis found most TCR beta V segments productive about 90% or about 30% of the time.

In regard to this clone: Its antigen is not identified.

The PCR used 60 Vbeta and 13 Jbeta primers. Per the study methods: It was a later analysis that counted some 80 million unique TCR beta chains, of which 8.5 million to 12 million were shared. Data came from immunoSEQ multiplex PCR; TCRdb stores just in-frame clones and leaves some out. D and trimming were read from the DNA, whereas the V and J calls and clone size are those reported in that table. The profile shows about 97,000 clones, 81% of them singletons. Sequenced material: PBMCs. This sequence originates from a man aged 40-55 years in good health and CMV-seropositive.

CDR3 coding DNA: TGTGCCAGCAGTTTCTTGAGCGCTCCTGAAGCTTTCTTT. Amino acid sequence: CASSFLSAPEAFF. The chain couples TRBV27 to TRBJ1-1; D unresolved. V dropped 3 bases and J dropped 6 bases, with 11 bases sitting between them. CDR1 MNHEY and CDR2 SMNVEV come from the germline V gene (reference sequence). The CDR3 length is 13 residues.